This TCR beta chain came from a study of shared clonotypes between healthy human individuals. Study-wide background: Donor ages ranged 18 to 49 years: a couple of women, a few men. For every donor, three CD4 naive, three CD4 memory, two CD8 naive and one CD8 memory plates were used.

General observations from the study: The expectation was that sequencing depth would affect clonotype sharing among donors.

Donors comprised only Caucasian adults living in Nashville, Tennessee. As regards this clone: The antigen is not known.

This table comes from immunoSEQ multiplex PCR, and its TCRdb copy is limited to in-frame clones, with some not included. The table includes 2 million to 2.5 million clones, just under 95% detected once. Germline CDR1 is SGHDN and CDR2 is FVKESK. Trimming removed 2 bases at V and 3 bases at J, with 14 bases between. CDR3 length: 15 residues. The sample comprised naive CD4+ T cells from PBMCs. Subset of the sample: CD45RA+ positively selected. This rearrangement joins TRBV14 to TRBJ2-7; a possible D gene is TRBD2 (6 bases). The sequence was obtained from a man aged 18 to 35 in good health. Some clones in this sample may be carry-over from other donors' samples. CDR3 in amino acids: CASSQSSGPFYEQYF. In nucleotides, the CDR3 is TGTGCCAGCAGCCAAAGCAGCGGGCCCTTCTACGAGCAGTACTTC.